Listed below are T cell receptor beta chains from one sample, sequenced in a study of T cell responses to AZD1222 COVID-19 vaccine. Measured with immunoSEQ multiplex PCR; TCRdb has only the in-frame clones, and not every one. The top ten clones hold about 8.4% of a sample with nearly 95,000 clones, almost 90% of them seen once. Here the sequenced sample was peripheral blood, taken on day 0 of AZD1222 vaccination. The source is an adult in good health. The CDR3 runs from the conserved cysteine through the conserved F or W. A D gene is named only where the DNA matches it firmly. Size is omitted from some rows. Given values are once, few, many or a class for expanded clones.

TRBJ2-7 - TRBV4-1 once CASSPGMTEQYF TGCGCCAGCAGCCCCGGGATGACGGAGCAGTACTTC
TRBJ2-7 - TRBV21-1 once CGRGASYEQYF TGTGGGAGGGGGGCTTCCTACGAGCAGTACTTC
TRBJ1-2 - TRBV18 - CASSPPDKVGSYTF TGTGCCAGCTCACCACCAGACAAAGTCGGAAGCTACACCTTC
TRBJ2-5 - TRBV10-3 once CAISEIQETQYF TGTGCCATCAGTGAAATCCAAGAGACCCAGTACTTC
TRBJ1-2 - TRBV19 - CASSGQDPYGYTF TGTGCCAGCTCAGGGCAAGACCCCTATGGCTACACCTTC
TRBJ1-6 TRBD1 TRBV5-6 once CASTETGDNSPLHF TGTGCCAGCACCGAAACAGGGGATAATTCACCCCTCCACTTT
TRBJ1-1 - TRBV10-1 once CASSEMNTEAFF TGCGCCAGCAGTGAGATGAACACTGAAGCTTTCTTT
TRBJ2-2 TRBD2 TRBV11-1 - CATRRAGDTGELFF TGTGCCACCCGACGAGCGGGGGACACCGGGGAGCTGTTTTTT
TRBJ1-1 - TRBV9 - CASSTSLRDSPGDTEAFF TGTGCCAGCAGCACATCCCTTCGAGACAGCCCAGGGGACACTGAAGCTTTCTTT
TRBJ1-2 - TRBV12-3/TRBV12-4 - CASSQNNYGYTF TGTGCCAGCAGCCAAAACAACTATGGCTACACCTTC
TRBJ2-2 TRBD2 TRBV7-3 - CASSHSGVNTGELFF TGTGCCAGCAGCCATAGCGGGGTTAACACCGGGGAGCTGTTTTTT
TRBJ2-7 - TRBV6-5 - CASSTRRESPYEQYF TGTGCCAGCAGTACCCGACGGGAGTCACCCTACGAGCAGTACTTC
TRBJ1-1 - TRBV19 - CASSIHGGGGDTEAFF TGTGCCAGTAGTATCCATGGGGGCGGAGGGGACACTGAAGCTTTCTTT
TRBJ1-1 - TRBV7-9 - CAGAENTEAFF TGTGCCGGCGCGGAGAACACTGAAGCTTTCTTT
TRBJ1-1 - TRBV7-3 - CASSLDGGRALEAFF TGTGCCAGCAGCTTGGACGGTGGCAGGGCCTTAGAAGCTTTCTTT
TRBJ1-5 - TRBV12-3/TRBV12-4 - CASRLGNNQPQHF TGTGCCAGCAGGTTAGGGAACAATCAGCCCCAGCATTTT
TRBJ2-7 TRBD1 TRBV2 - CASSVSGQGSYEQYF TGTGCCAGCAGTGTTTCGGGACAGGGCTCCTACGAGCAGTACTTC
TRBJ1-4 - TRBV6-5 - CASGGGTNEKLFF TGTGCCAGCGGGGGGGGGACTAATGAAAAACTGTTTTTT
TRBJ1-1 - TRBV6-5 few CASSYPQNTEAFF TGTGCCAGCAGTTACCCCCAGAACACTGAAGCTTTCTTT
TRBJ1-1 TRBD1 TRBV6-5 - CASSRGGQAGTEAFF TGTGCCAGCAGTAGGGGAGGACAGGCCGGCACTGAAGCTTTCTTT
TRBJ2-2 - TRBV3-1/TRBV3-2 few CASSQGGSYTGELFF TGTGCCAGCAGCCAAGGTGGCAGCTACACCGGGGAGCTGTTTTTT
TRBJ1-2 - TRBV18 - CASSPREDYGYTF TGTGCCAGCTCCCCCAGGGAGGACTATGGCTACACCTTC
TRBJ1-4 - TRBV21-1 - CASTQHAGQHNEKLFF TGTGCCAGCACCCAACATGCGGGACAGCATAATGAAAAACTGTTTTTT
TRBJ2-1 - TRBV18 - CASSPQTSYNEQFF TGTGCCAGCTCACCCCAAACTAGTTACAATGAGCAGTTCTTC
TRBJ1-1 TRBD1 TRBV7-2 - CASSYPRLGTGGKNTEAFF TGTGCCAGCAGCTACCCCCGCCTTGGGACAGGGGGGAAGAACACTGAAGCTTTCTTT
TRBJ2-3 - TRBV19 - CASRSMVSTDTQYF TGTGCCAGTAGGTCAATGGTTAGCACAGATACGCAGTATTTT
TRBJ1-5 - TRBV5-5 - CASSLVGAGEPQHF TGTGCCAGCAGCTTGGTTGGAGCGGGGGAGCCCCAGCATTTT
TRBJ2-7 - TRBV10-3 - CAISPAYEQYF TGTGCCATCAGCCCCGCCTACGAGCAGTACTTC
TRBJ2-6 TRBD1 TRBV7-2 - CASSLGQPFSGANVLTF TGTGCCAGCAGCTTGGGACAGCCCTTCTCTGGGGCCAACGTCCTGACTTTC
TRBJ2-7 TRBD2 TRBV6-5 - CASSYAAGDSYEQYF TGTGCCAGCAGTTATGCGGCGGGGGACTCCTACGAGCAGTACTTC
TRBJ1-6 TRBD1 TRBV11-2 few CASSLLQGGNSPLHF TGTGCCAGCAGCTTACTGCAGGGGGGTAATTCACCCCTCCACTTT
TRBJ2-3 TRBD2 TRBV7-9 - CASTWTSGEGDTQYF TGTGCCAGCACCTGGACTAGCGGGGAAGGAGATACGCAGTATTTT
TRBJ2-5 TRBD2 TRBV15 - CATSSLAGAQETQYF TGTGCCACCAGTTCCCTAGCGGGGGCTCAAGAGACCCAGTACTTC
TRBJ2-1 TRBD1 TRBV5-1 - CASSVTGSEYNEQFF TGCGCCAGCAGCGTGACAGGGTCAGAATACAATGAGCAGTTCTTC
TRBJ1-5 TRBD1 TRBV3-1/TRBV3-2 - CASSPTFQGANSNQPQHF TGTGCCAGCAGTCCCACTTTTCAGGGGGCAAATAGCAATCAGCCCCAGCATTTT
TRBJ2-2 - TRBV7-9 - CASSAGTVNTGELFF TGTGCCAGCAGCGCCGGGACGGTAAACACCGGGGAGCTGTTTTTT
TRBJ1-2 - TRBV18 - CASSPSGGYGYTF TGTGCCAGCTCACCATCGGGTGGCTATGGCTACACCTTC
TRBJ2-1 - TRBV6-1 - CASSSGFGSYNEQFF TGTGCCAGCTCCTCGGGGTTTGGCTCCTACAATGAGCAGTTCTTC
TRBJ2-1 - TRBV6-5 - CASSRQLYNEQFF TGTGCCAGCTCTCGGCAGCTATACAATGAGCAGTTCTTC
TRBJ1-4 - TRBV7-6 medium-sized CASSSAGLPNEKLFF TGTGCCAGCAGCTCCGCAGGGCTCCCTAATGAAAAACTGTTTTTT
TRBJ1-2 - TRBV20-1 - CSAGQSYGYTF TGCAGTGCCGGACAGAGCTATGGCTACACCTTC
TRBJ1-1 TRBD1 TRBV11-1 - CASSWGQTEAFF TGTGCCAGCAGCTGGGGACAGACTGAAGCTTTCTTT